The rows below give T cell receptor beta chains drawn from one sample of a study of blood T cell repertoires in COVID-19. Method: immunoSEQ multiplex PCR; TCRdb's copy keeps in-frame clones and lacks some. The table includes 200,000 to 300,000 clones, 83% detected once. Specimen: PBMCs or T cells enriched from blood (not recorded which). These TCRs come from a woman aged 40 to 50 who had been exposed to COVID-19. CDR3s leave out the opening cysteine and the closing phenylalanine or tryptophan. Each record gives: V gene, J gene, clone size, CDR3 protein. Rows give clone size only sometimes, using once, few, many, or a class for an expanded clone.

V: TRBV4-2; J: TRBJ1-1; size: once; CDR3: ASSQSTGKNTEAF
V: TRBV14; J: TRBJ2-7; size: .; CDR3: ASSPKLTRSSYEQY
V: TRBV7-3; J: TRBJ2-3; size: .; CDR3: ASSPPGSGARDTQY
V: TRBV5-1; J: TRBJ2-5; size: .; CDR3: ASSKSQGPPETQY
V: TRBV24-1; J: TRBJ1-6; size: .; CDR3: ATSDYGQGVSSYSSPLH
V: TRBV18; J: TRBJ2-1; size: .; CDR3: ASSPLTGTDNEQF
V: TRBV29-1; J: TRBJ1-1; size: .; CDR3: SVVQGSEAF
V: TRBV7-2; J: TRBJ2-2; size: .; CDR3: ASSSGQGNTGELF
V: TRBV9; J: TRBJ1-2; size: .; CDR3: ASSDGVGSYYT
V: TRBV28; J: TRBJ1-4; size: .; CDR3: ASSTGGFNEKLF
V: TRBV12-3/TRBV12-4; J: TRBJ2-3; size: .; CDR3: ASRDRSTDTQY
V: TRBV6-6; J: TRBJ2-3; size: .; CDR3: ASNRPGLVVSSTDTQY
V: TRBV19; J: TRBJ2-4; size: .; CDR3: ASSITSTAKNIQY
V: TRBV7-9; J: TRBJ1-1; size: .; CDR3: ASSFLDRPEAF
V: TRBV28; J: TRBJ1-5; size: few; CDR3: ASSLWRKSNQPQH
V: TRBV7-2; J: TRBJ2-5; size: .; CDR3: ASSVRTGPQETQY
V: TRBV9; J: TRBJ2-7; size: .; CDR3: ASSVGRTAYEQY
V: TRBV9; J: TRBJ2-3; size: .; CDR3: ASSVGADTDTQY
V: TRBV29-1; J: TRBJ2-7; size: .; CDR3: SAAPSSYEQY
V: TRBV4-2; J: TRBJ1-2; size: .; CDR3: ASSQDIVTGGYGYT
V: TRBV11-2; J: TRBJ2-3; size: .; CDR3: ASSLDFATFLSSTDTQY
V: TRBV25-1; J: TRBJ2-1; size: few; CDR3: ASSEVGTGGEQF
V: TRBV19; J: TRBJ2-3; size: .; CDR3: ASLSGATQY
V: TRBV9; J: TRBJ2-7; size: .; CDR3: ASSPSSAGSSYEQY
V: TRBV27; J: TRBJ1-5; size: once; CDR3: ASTSRDFSNQPQH
V: TRBV27; J: TRBJ2-4; size: .; CDR3: ASSLGALGAKNIQY
V: TRBV5-1; J: TRBJ2-1; size: .; CDR3: ASSLSGGEYNEQF
V: TRBV5-1; J: TRBJ2-7; size: .; CDR3: ASSSGLAGIPSYEQY
V: TRBV18; J: TRBJ1-1; size: few; CDR3: ASSTSGVNTEAF
V: TRBV9; J: TRBJ2-5; size: .; CDR3: ASSVVGTSGEETQY
V: TRBV6-5; J: TRBJ1-4; size: .; CDR3: ASSSIGATNEKLF
V: TRBV6-5; J: TRBJ2-1; size: .; CDR3: ASSYSGGAPYEQF
V: TRBV18; J: TRBJ2-3; size: .; CDR3: ASSPPLTDTQY
V: TRBV5-4; J: TRBJ2-7; size: .; CDR3: ASSPLGTAYEQY
V: TRBV7-3; J: TRBJ1-1; size: .; CDR3: ASSLGQNTEAF
V: TRBV7-3; J: TRBJ2-2; size: .; CDR3: ATAGGANTGELF
V: TRBV3-1/TRBV3-2; J: TRBJ1-3; size: once; CDR3: ASSQVESGNTIY
V: TRBV9; J: TRBJ1-1; size: .; CDR3: ASNGGDPGTSEAF
V: TRBV4-1; J: TRBJ1-2; size: .; CDR3: ASSQDQGMNYGYT
V: TRBV28; J: TRBJ1-2; size: .; CDR3: ASRTEGQSNYGYT
V: TRBV3-1/TRBV3-2; J: TRBJ1-6; size: .; CDR3: ASSQEGRTTPNSPLH
V: TRBV5-6; J: TRBJ1-1; size: .; CDR3: ASSLVNEAF